This is a list of T cell receptor beta chains from one sample in a study of T cells in Graves' hyperthyroidism and ophthalmopathy. TCRdb recomputed calls from the multiplex PCR reads with MiXCR, one row per CDR3 protein. This table has 450,000 to 600,000 distinct CDR3 sequences, about 15% appearing once. Input material: blood. These receptors originate from a woman aged 40-49 years with Graves' hyperthyroidism. Each CDR3 is given with its conserved first and last residue. A D gene is named only where the DNA matches it firmly. Size tells how often a clone was seen (once, few, many) or the class of an expanded clone, and some rows leave it out.

d_gene	abundance	j_gene	v_gene	len	CDR3nt	CDR3aa
NA	NA	TRBJ2-1	TRBV14	15	TGTGCCAGCAGCCCCCTTTCGGAATCCTACAATGAGCAGTTCTTC	CASSPLSESYNEQFF
NA	few	TRBJ2-1	TRBV18	16	TGTGCCAGCTCCCTTAGGGGGGGACCACAGGACAATGAGCAGTTCTTC	CASSLRGGPQDNEQFF
NA	few	TRBJ2-1	TRBV20-1	13	TGCAGTGCTAGTCGGGGACCGGGCGGTGAGCAGTTCTTC	CSASRGPGGEQFF
NA	NA	TRBJ1-2	TRBV11-3	15	TGTGCCAGCAGCTTAGGTGGGACCCAGGGTTCCGGCTACACCTTC	CASSLGGTQGSGYTF
TRBD2	many	TRBJ2-3	TRBV2	15	TGTGCCAGCAGTAGACTAGCGGGGGACACAGATACGCAGTATTTT	CASSRLAGDTDTQYF
TRBD2	NA	TRBJ2-2	TRBV9	18	TGTGCCAGCGGTCGGGGACTAGCGGGAGTATCGTACACCGGGGAGCTGTTTTTT	CASGRGLAGVSYTGELFF
TRBD1	NA	TRBJ1-1	TRBV19	13	TGTGCCAGTGGGACAGGAGTGAACACTGAAGCTTTCTTT	CASGTGVNTEAFF
NA	many	TRBJ2-7	TRBV6-2/TRBV6-3	15	TGTGCCAGCACCTGGTCGGGAGCCTCCGTCTACGAGCAGTACTTC	CASTWSGASVYEQYF
TRBD2	NA	TRBJ2-1	TRBV5-5	15	TGTGCCAGCAGCTTGGAGGCTAGCGGGTCTAGGGAGCAGTTCTTC	CASSLEASGSREQFF
NA	many	TRBJ2-3	TRBV7-2	14	TGTGCCAGCAGCCTACGCGGACCCACAGATACGCAGTATTTT	CASSLRGPTDTQYF
NA	many	TRBJ2-5	TRBV7-7	13	TGTGCTAGCAGCACCGACAGGCAAGAGACCCAGTACTTC	CASSTDRQETQYF
TRBD1	few	TRBJ2-1	TRBV7-2	16	TGTGCCAGCAGCCGATCGTTCAGGGGGCCCTACAATGAGCAGTTCTTC	CASSRSFRGPYNEQFF
NA	few	TRBJ1-2	TRBV14	14	TGTGCCAGCAGCCAAGAAGGCCAGGGAGATGGCTACACCTTC	CASSQEGQGDGYTF
TRBD1	many	TRBJ2-7	TRBV27	17	TGTGCCAGCAGCCGCGAACCGGGACAGGGGTTCTCCTACGAGCAGTACTTC	CASSREPGQGFSYEQYF
NA	many	TRBJ1-3	TRBV7-3	15	TGTGCCAGCAGCTTAATGGCGACCTCTGGAAACACCATATATTTT	CASSLMATSGNTIYF
TRBD2	NA	TRBJ2-1	TRBV5-6	18	TGTGCCAGCAGCTTTCGGACTAGCGGTCCCAGCTCCTACAATGAGCAGTTCTTC	CASSFRTSGPSSYNEQFF
NA	few	TRBJ2-1	TRBV10-2	16	TGCGCCAGCAGTGAGTCGCCCGGGAGTAGGGGGAATGAGCAGTTCTTC	CASSESPGSRGNEQFF
TRBD1	many	TRBJ1-1	TRBV27	16	TGTGCCAGCAGTTTATCCTTATACAGGGGCCGAACTGAAGCTTTCTTT	CASSLSLYRGRTEAFF
TRBD2	few	TRBJ2-3	TRBV9	15	TGTGCCAGCGGATCTAGCGGGAGGGCGTTAGATACGCAGTATTTT	CASGSSGRALDTQYF
TRBD1	many	TRBJ2-5	TRBV2	15	TGTGCCAGCACTGCTACCGGGACAGGGTCAGGGACCCAGTACTTC	CASTATGTGSGTQYF
TRBD2	NA	TRBJ2-2	TRBV2	14	TGTGCCAGCATGAAACTAGCGGACACCGGGGAGCTGTTTTTT	CASMKLADTGELFF
NA	many	TRBJ2-3	TRBV27	17	TGTGCCAGCAGTCCCTCCGGAGGTGGGAGAGTTGCAGATACGCAGTATTTT	CASSPSGGGRVADTQYF
TRBD2	NA	TRBJ2-1	TRBV27	15	TGTGCCAGCAGACCGGGACTAGCGGTTTTTAATGAGCAGTTCTTC	CASRPGLAVFNEQFF
TRBD1	few	TRBJ2-7	TRBV5-1	15	TGCGCCAGCAGCTTGTCAGGGACAGGGTACAACGAGCAGTACTTC	CASSLSGTGYNEQYF
NA	few	TRBJ2-1	TRBV27	13	TGTGCCAGCAGCCCGAAAATTGGGGATGAGCAGTTCTTC	CASSPKIGDEQFF
NA	many	TRBJ2-7	TRBV5-1	15	TGCGCCAGCAGCTTGGGGAACAGGGAGCTGTACGAGCAGTACTTC	CASSLGNRELYEQYF
NA	NA	TRBJ1-5	TRBV10-3	14	TGTGCCATCAGTCGGGGGGGCAGCAATCAGCCCCAGCATTTT	CAISRGGSNQPQHF
TRBD1	many	TRBJ1-5	TRBV12-3/TRBV12-4	14	TGTGCCAGCAGCGTCGGGACAGACAATCAGCCCCAGCATTTT	CASSVGTDNQPQHF
TRBD1	many	TRBJ2-7	TRBV29-1	13	TGCAGCGTTGAAGGGACAGGGGGGGCCGAGCAGTACTTC	CSVEGTGGAEQYF
NA	NA	TRBJ2-1	TRBV11-2	13	TGTGCCAGCAGCTTAATTAAGTTAGATGAGCAGTTCTTC	CASSLIKLDEQFF
NA	NA	TRBJ2-7	TRBV19	14	TGTGCCAGTAGTATACTCGGCGTAACCTACGAGCAGTACTTC	CASSILGVTYEQYF
NA	NA	TRBJ1-1	TRBV9	13	TGTGCCAGCAGCGCGGCAGCGGACACTGAAGCTTTCTTT	CASSAAADTEAFF
TRBD2	many	TRBJ2-7	TRBV6-1	14	TGTGCCAGCATGGTTAGCGGGGCCACCTACGAGCAGTACTTC	CASMVSGATYEQYF
NA	many	TRBJ1-1	TRBV3-1	14	TGTGCCAGCAGCCCCAAAACAGCGAACACTGAAGCTTTCTTT	CASSPKTANTEAFF
NA	few	TRBJ1-2	TRBV24-1	13	TGTGCCACCGCCCGGGGGGGAGGGTATGGCTACACCTTC	CATARGGGYGYTF
TRBD2	many	TRBJ2-1	TRBV27	21	TGTGCCAGCAGTTTAACCCCCCCGAATCTACTAGCGGGAGGGATAAACAATGAGCAGTTCTTC	CASSLTPPNLLAGGINNEQFF